A selection of T cell receptor beta chains follows, all from one sample in a study of shared clonotypes between healthy human individuals. Sequenced by immunoSEQ multiplex PCR; TCRdb stores in-frame clones only, minus some. The repertoire includes approximately 740,000 clones, 92% of them detected once, and 24% sits in the top ten. The sample comprised naive CD8+ T cells sorted from blood. These receptors were collected from a man in his thirties or forties in good health. CDR3s include the opening cysteine and the closing phenylalanine or tryptophan. Fields, in order: clone size, D gene, V gene, J gene, CDR3 DNA, CDR3 protein. A D gene is named only where the DNA matches it firmly. Only some rows state a clone size, as once, few, many or a class for expanded clones.

NA	TRBD2	TRBV6-1	TRBJ2-3	TGTGCCAGCAGTGAATGGGGAGGGCCGGCAGATACGCAGTATTTT	CASSEWGGPADTQYF
NA	NA	TRBV6-5	TRBJ2-7	TGTGCCAGCAGTTACACGGGGTTGTCCTACGAGCAGTACTTC	CASSYTGLSYEQYF
once	TRBD2	TRBV7-6	TRBJ2-7	TGTGCCAGCAGTCCGGGACTAGCGGGCACTAAGGTGATCAGCTCCTACGAGCAGTACTTC	CASSPGLAGTKVISSYEQYF
NA	NA	TRBV2	TRBJ1-1	TGTGCCAACCCGGCGGGGGCGAACACTGAAGCTTTCTTT	CANPAGANTEAFF
NA	NA	TRBV27	TRBJ2-7	TGTGCCAGCAGTTTGCGCTGGGCCTACGAGCAGTACTTC	CASSLRWAYEQYF
NA	NA	TRBV2	TRBJ2-3	TGTGCCAGCAGTGAATATGTGTCAGATACGCAGTATTTT	CASSEYVSDTQYF
NA	NA	TRBV11-2	TRBJ2-5	TGTGCCAGCAGCGGATGGACAGTAGAAGAGACCCAGTACTTC	CASSGWTVEETQYF
NA	NA	TRBV7-9	TRBJ1-4	TGTGCCAGCAGCCCCGGTCTTAATGAAAAACTGTTTTTT	CASSPGLNEKLFF
NA	TRBD2	TRBV27	TRBJ2-3	TGTGCCAGCAGTAGATGGACTAGCGGGCGCACAGATACGCAGTATTTT	CASSRWTSGRTDTQYF
NA	NA	TRBV28	TRBJ2-7	TGTGGGACAAAGTACCGAGACGGGAACTACGAGCAGTACTTC	CGTKYRDGNYEQYF
NA	NA	TRBV5-4	TRBJ2-7	TGTGCCAGCAGCTTGGCGGACGCCTACGAGCAGTACTTC	CASSLADAYEQYF
few	NA	TRBV6-1	TRBJ1-5	TGTGCCAGCAGGTCTGAGGGGGGGGCTTATCAGCCCCAGCATTTT	CASRSEGGAYQPQHF
NA	NA	TRBV11-2	TRBJ1-1	TGTGCCAGCACCTTGGGGCAGGGTTGGGCTGAAGCTTTCTTT	CASTLGQGWAEAFF
NA	NA	TRBV27	TRBJ2-2	TGTGCCAGCAGTTTTGGGCTAACGGAAACCGGGGAGCTGTTTTTT	CASSFGLTETGELFF
NA	NA	TRBV5-5	TRBJ2-2	TGTGCCAGCAGCTTGGGTGGGGGAAGCGGGGAGCTGTTTTTT	CASSLGGGSGELFF
NA	NA	TRBV9	TRBJ2-3	TGTGCCAGCAGCGTTGAGGGAGTTACTAGCACAGATACGCAGTATTTT	CASSVEGVTSTDTQYF
NA	TRBD2	TRBV11-2	TRBJ2-1	TGTGCCAGCAGCCTAGAGACTAGCTTCGGGCAGTTCTTC	CASSLETSFGQFF
NA	NA	TRBV19	TRBJ2-1	TGTGCCAGTAGTATAGAATTCGTCACCTACAATGAGCAGTTCTTC	CASSIEFVTYNEQFF
NA	TRBD1	TRBV6-5	TRBJ1-2	TGTGCCAGCAGTTACGGGACAGGGTTGGCAGGAGGCTACACCTTC	CASSYGTGLAGGYTF
NA	NA	TRBV29-1	TRBJ2-3	TGCAGCGGGGGATCGAGCGACACAGATACGCAGTATTTT	CSGGSSDTDTQYF
NA	NA	TRBV4-3	TRBJ2-7	TGCGCCAGCAGCCAAGATCGTGCAGGGAGGTTAAACGAGCAGTACTTC	CASSQDRAGRLNEQYF
NA	TRBD1	TRBV7-2	TRBJ2-7	TGTGCCAGCAGCTTGGGACAGGGATGGTGGCAGTACTTC	CASSLGQGWWQYF
NA	NA	TRBV5-5	TRBJ1-2	TGTGCCAGCAGCTTTGAGGGACCCAACTATGGCTACACCTTC	CASSFEGPNYGYTF
NA	NA	TRBV19	TRBJ2-1	TGTGCCAGTAGTAACTACAATGAGCAGTTCTTC	CASSNYNEQFF
NA	TRBD2	TRBV25-1	TRBJ2-7	TGTGCCAGCAGTGAATCGGGACTAGCCCTCGAGCAGTACTTC	CASSESGLALEQYF
NA	NA	TRBV29-1	TRBJ1-1	TGCAGCGCCGCCCGTTTGAACACTGAAGCTTTCTTT	CSAARLNTEAFF
NA	NA	TRBV5-6	TRBJ2-3	TGTGCCAGCAGCCTCCTTCGCCGCGACCTCGGCGGATCGCAGTATTTT	CASSLLRRDLGGSQYF
NA	TRBD2	TRBV27	TRBJ2-5	TGTGCCAGTGGGGGGGTCGGGAGAGAGACCCAGTACTTC	CASGGVGRETQYF
NA	NA	TRBV27	TRBJ2-7	TGTGCCAGCAGTTTAAAAAGGACGTACGAGCAGTACTTC	CASSLKRTYEQYF
NA	NA	TRBV4-3	TRBJ2-2	TGCGCCAGCAGCCAAGCTAGCGCGGGCGGGGAGCTGTTTTTT	CASSQASAGGELFF
NA	TRBD1	TRBV4-1	TRBJ2-1	TGCGCCAGCCGGGACAGTTATTCGGAGCAGTTCTTC	CASRDSYSEQFF
NA	NA	TRBV11-2	TRBJ1-3	TGTGCCAGCAGCTTAGGGTCATGGGAAGGTGGAAACACCATATATTTT	CASSLGSWEGGNTIYF
once	TRBD1	TRBV27	TRBJ1-1	TGTGCCAGCAGTTCCGGACAGGGAACCATGAACACTGAAGCTTTCTTT	CASSSGQGTMNTEAFF
NA	NA	TRBV10-3	TRBJ2-3	TGTGCCATCGGGGGGGATACGCAGTATTTT	CAIGGDTQYF
NA	TRBD2	TRBV10-2	TRBJ2-7	TGCGCCAGTTCACAAGGACTAGCGGGATCTGACGAGCAGTACTTC	CASSQGLAGSDEQYF
NA	TRBD1	TRBV19	TRBJ1-1	TGTGCCAGTAGTCTCCTCGGGACAGCGAACACTGAAGCTTTCTTT	CASSLLGTANTEAFF
NA	NA	TRBV7-9	TRBJ2-7	TGTGCCAGCAGAAGGGTGGAGTCCTACGAGCAGTACTTC	CASRRVESYEQYF
NA	NA	TRBV5-4	TRBJ1-1	TGTGCCAGCAGCTTGGGTGGGGTGAACACTGAAGCTTTCTTT	CASSLGGVNTEAFF
NA	NA	TRBV7-9	TRBJ2-1	TGTGCCAGCAGCTTAACCAATGAGCAGTTCTTC	CASSLTNEQFF
NA	TRBD2	TRBV7-9	TRBJ2-5	TGTGCCAGCAGCTTAGATGGTCGGGCGGGAGGGATAGAAGAGACCCAGTACTTC	CASSLDGRAGGIEETQYF
NA	TRBD1	TRBV19	TRBJ1-1	TGTGCCAGTAAAAGACAGGGGGCGGCTGAAGCTTTCTTT	CASKRQGAAEAFF
NA	NA	TRBV7-2	TRBJ2-7	TGTGCCAGCAGCTTTCACTCCTACGAGCAGTACTTC	CASSFHSYEQYF
NA	TRBD1	TRBV15	TRBJ2-1	TGTGCCACCACACCCTCGGGACAGCCCTACGCTGAGCAGTTCTTC	CATTPSGQPYAEQFF
NA	NA	TRBV13	TRBJ2-1	TGTGCCAGCAGCCTTCGAACTGAATACGACCTCAATGAGCAGTTCTTC	CASSLRTEYDLNEQFF
NA	NA	TRBV11-2	TRBJ2-3	TGTGCCAGCAGCTTGGACCCGTACACAGATACGCAGTATTTT	CASSLDPYTDTQYF
NA	NA	TRBV4-1	TRBJ2-6	TGCGCCAGCAGCCAAGATCAATTCTCTGGGGCCAACGTCCTGACTTTC	CASSQDQFSGANVLTF
NA	TRBD1	TRBV27	TRBJ2-7	TGTGCCAGCAGTTTATCCGGACAGGGCTCCTACGAGCAGTACTTC	CASSLSGQGSYEQYF
once	NA	TRBV4-3	TRBJ2-3	TGCGCCAGCAGCCAAGGGGCGGACACAGATACGCAGTATTTT	CASSQGADTDTQYF